These 8 T cell receptor gamma chains came from one sample sequenced in a study of intestinal T cells in coeliac disease (dated by TCRdb to 2018 to 2021). The library was generated by multiplex PCR. Instrument on record: Ion Torrent PGM. TRG repertoires were amplified from around 180 ng of biopsy DNA with the LymphoTrack kit, in which Illumina adapters are carried by the primers. TCRdb reprocessed the public reads with the caller CATT; rows with the same DNA were merged afterwards. Across this sample there are about 490 gamma-chain clones, with 45% seen only once. The ten largest clones take up roughly 50% of the sample. For each case, genomic DNA was isolated from ten 5-um FFPE scrolls with the QIAamp DNA FFPE tissue kit. Sequencing was done on a sample of a duodenal biopsy. Every receptor here comes from a human donor who served as a control with a normal duodenal biopsy, not a healthy volunteer.

About this clone itself: TCRdb's listed protein matches a much larger clone and diverges from this DNA's translation at residue 6, likely through a read error; the protein shown comes from the DNA. In DNA, the CDR3 is TGTGCTGCGAGCCGTCGGTTCAAGATATTT. Its translation: CAASRRFKIF. This chain uses TRGV10 with TRGJP1. TRGV10 counts as an open reading frame of uncertain function. The CDR3 sequence is 10 residues long. V gave up 11 bases and J gave up 12 bases; unmatched junction bases: 7.

Turning to this clone: In the same sample, other DNA sequences code for this CDR3. The chain is built from TRGV2 and TRGJP2. CDR3 size: 15 residues. Germline trimming cut 1 base from V and 10 bases from J; bases unmatched to any gene: 12. Germline CDR1 EGSNGY, CDR2 YDSYNSKV. In DNA form, the CDR3 reads TGTGCCACCTGGGACGGCCCGAGTCGGAGTTGGATCAAGACGTTT. Translation gives CATWDGPSRSWIKTF.

The chain is built from TRGV8 and TRGJ1 or TRGJ2. Germline V lookup: CDR1 VENAVY, CDR2 YDSYNSRV. The V and J ends lost 5 bases and 11 bases, in that order; junction bases with no gene match: 15. The CDR3 runs to 13 residues. CDR3: CATWGGGDLEKLF. CDR3 coding DNA: TGTGCCACCTGGGGGGGGGGGGATTTAGAGAAACTCTTT.

The rearrangement uses TRGV8 and TRGJ1 or TRGJ2. This CDR3 region has 11 residues. Germline V gene lookup returns CDR1 VENAVY and CDR2 YDSYNSRV. The CDR3 here is CATGGDLEKLF. The CDR3 bases are TGTGCGACTGGGGGGGATTTAGAGAAACTCTTT.

V and J are TRGV4 and TRGJ1 or TRGJ2. Unmatched junction bases numbered 7, after V lost 1 base and J lost 1 base. The CDR3 sequence is 15 residues long. Looked up from germline, CDR1 is EGSTGY and CDR2 is YDSYTSSV. The CDR3 spells CATWDGHINYYKKLF. For the CDR3, the DNA is TGTGCCACCTGGGATGGCCATATTAATTATTATAAGAAACTCTTT.

The rearrangement joins TRGV3 to TRGJ1 or TRGJ2. V gave up 3 bases and J gave up 3 bases; unmatched junction bases: 11. Germline CDR1 reads VTNTFY; CDR2 reads YDVSTARD (reference sequence). This CDR3 region has 15 residues. The CDR3 DNA is TGTGCCACCTGGGACGACGAAACCCTTTATTATAAGAAACTCTTT. It codes for CATWDDETLYYKKLF.

This clone appeared a few times. A far larger clone is a single base away, which makes a read error likely. The same CDR3 is also encoded by other DNA sequences in this sample. The chain joins TRGV2 to TRGJ1 or TRGJ2. V dropped 0 bases and J dropped 6; count of bases not matched to a gene: 8. Looked up from germline, CDR1 is EGSNGY and CDR2 is YDSYNSKV. This CDR3 has 14 amino acids. Here the CDR3 reads CATWDGPSAYKKLF. The CDR3 region has the DNA TGTGCCACCTGGGACGGGCCGTCCGCTTATAAGAAACTCTTT.

CDR3 in amino acids: CATWDGPSRVGSKTF. The CDR3 DNA follows: TGTGCCACCTGGGACGGCCCGAGTCGAGTTGGATCGAAGACGTTT. The rearrangement joins TRGV2 to TRGJP2. J gave up 17 bases and V 1 base, and 19 bases lay outside the gene matches. Germline V gene lookup returns CDR1 EGSNGY and CDR2 YDSYNSKV. The CDR3 sequence is 15 residues long.